Listed below are T cell receptor beta chains from one sample, sequenced in a study of cytomegalovirus exposure and HLA in healthy donors. Measured with immunoSEQ multiplex PCR; TCRdb has only the in-frame clones, and not every one. The sample shows roughly 180,000 clones, 70% to 80% of them seen only once. Source material: PBMCs. Every receptor here comes from a man in his thirties or forties in good health and CMV-seronegative. CDR3s include the opening cysteine and the closing phenylalanine or tryptophan. The D gene is left open where the match is weak. Where a row states a size, it is once, few, many or the class of an expanded clone; other rows omit it.

J gene,D gene,clone size,V gene,CDR3 protein,CDR3 DNA
TRBJ2-7,NA,NA,TRBV7-6,CASSELILYEQYF,TGTGCCAGCAGCGAGTTGATCCTTTACGAGCAGTACTTC
TRBJ2-7,NA,NA,TRBV9,CASSVARGALVGEQYF,TGTGCCAGCAGCGTAGCTCGGGGGGCCCTGGTCGGCGAGCAGTACTTC
TRBJ2-7,TRBD2,NA,TRBV5-5,CASSPAPLTSGPYEQYF,TGTGCCAGCAGCCCCGCGCCACTGACTAGCGGTCCCTACGAGCAGTACTTC
TRBJ1-4,TRBD1,NA,TRBV28,CASSAPGQGGYEKLFF,TGTGCCAGCAGTGCACCGGGACAGGGGGGATATGAAAAACTGTTTTTT
TRBJ2-1,TRBD2,NA,TRBV4-3,CASSQRTSGAYNEQFF,TGCGCCAGCAGCCAAAGGACTAGCGGGGCCTACAATGAGCAGTTCTTC
TRBJ2-7,TRBD2,NA,TRBV4-1,CASSPAGTTSYEQYF,TGCGCCAGCAGCCCCGCCGGGACTACGTCCTACGAGCAGTACTTC
TRBJ2-7,TRBD2,NA,TRBV7-8,CASSLQREGREQYF,TGTGCCAGCAGCCTACAGCGGGAGGGCCGTGAGCAGTACTTC
TRBJ1-2,NA,NA,TRBV6-5,CASSPLGGNYGYTF,TGTGCCAGCAGCCCCCTGGGAGGGAACTATGGCTACACCTTC
TRBJ1-5,NA,NA,TRBV11-2,CASSLDLMGTQHF,TGTGCCAGCAGCTTAGATTTGATGGGCACCCAGCATTTT
TRBJ1-6,NA,NA,TRBV5-4,CASSLTGRVQGSPLHF,TGTGCCAGCAGCTTGACAGGGAGAGTCCAAGGATCACCCCTCCACTTT
TRBJ2-7,NA,NA,TRBV15,CATSRGWLPTEQYF,TGTGCCACCAGCAGAGGATGGTTACCTACCGAGCAGTACTTC
TRBJ2-1,NA,NA,TRBV28,CASSLHQGLYNEQFF,TGTGCCAGCAGTTTACATCAGGGACTTTACAATGAGCAGTTCTTC
TRBJ2-1,NA,NA,TRBV29-1,CSVVPGQVNEQFF,TGCAGCGTTGTTCCAGGGCAGGTCAATGAGCAGTTCTTC
TRBJ2-3,TRBD2,NA,TRBV7-2,CASSLGLAGWGTDTQYF,TGTGCCAGCAGCTTGGGACTAGCGGGGTGGGGCACAGATACGCAGTATTTT
TRBJ2-3,TRBD1,NA,TRBV4-2,CASSQEGQATDTQYF,TGTGCCAGCAGCCAAGAGGGACAGGCCACAGATACGCAGTATTTT
TRBJ2-7,TRBD2,NA,TRBV28,CATTKGGGRREQYF,TGTGCCACCACTAAGGGCGGGGGGCGAAGGGAGCAGTACTTC
TRBJ2-7,TRBD1,NA,TRBV19,CASSISLGQGAHEQYF,TGTGCCAGTAGTATCAGCCTGGGACAGGGGGCCCACGAGCAGTACTTC
TRBJ1-5,NA,once,TRBV7-2,CASSPDRSPDQPQHF,TGTGCCAGCAGCCCCGACAGGTCTCCCGATCAGCCCCAGCATTTT
TRBJ2-5,NA,NA,TRBV5-1,CASSFRAGQETQYF,TGCGCCAGCAGCTTCAGGGCGGGGCAAGAGACCCAGTACTTC
TRBJ2-5,NA,once,TRBV5-1,CASSTQTQETQYF,TGCGCCAGCAGCACTCAGACACAAGAGACCCAGTACTTC
TRBJ1-2,NA,NA,TRBV19,CASSIDHRQGYTF,TGTGCCAGTAGTATAGATCACCGACAGGGCTACACCTTC
TRBJ2-3,NA,NA,TRBV11-3,CASSQGVPDTQYF,TGTGCCAGCAGCCAAGGGGTTCCAGATACGCAGTATTTT
TRBJ1-1,TRBD1,few,TRBV19,CASSIWTGSTEAFF,TGTGCCAGTAGTATTTGGACAGGGAGCACTGAAGCTTTCTTT
TRBJ1-4,NA,NA,TRBV4-1,CASSQDAMRVFRVEKLFF,TGCGCCAGCAGCCAAGATGCTATGAGGGTTTTTCGGGTTGAAAAACTGTTTTTT
TRBJ2-7,TRBD1,NA,TRBV28,CASVPGTGGSYEQYF,TGTGCCAGCGTCCCAGGGACAGGTGGGTCCTACGAGCAGTACTTC
TRBJ2-5,NA,NA,TRBV30,CAWDIGQETQYF,TGTGCCTGGGACATCGGACAAGAGACCCAGTACTTC
TRBJ1-6,TRBD1,NA,TRBV5-6,CASTPGPRGRKMNSPLHF,TGTGCCAGCACCCCAGGCCCCAGGGGGCGCAAGATGAATTCACCCCTCCACTTT